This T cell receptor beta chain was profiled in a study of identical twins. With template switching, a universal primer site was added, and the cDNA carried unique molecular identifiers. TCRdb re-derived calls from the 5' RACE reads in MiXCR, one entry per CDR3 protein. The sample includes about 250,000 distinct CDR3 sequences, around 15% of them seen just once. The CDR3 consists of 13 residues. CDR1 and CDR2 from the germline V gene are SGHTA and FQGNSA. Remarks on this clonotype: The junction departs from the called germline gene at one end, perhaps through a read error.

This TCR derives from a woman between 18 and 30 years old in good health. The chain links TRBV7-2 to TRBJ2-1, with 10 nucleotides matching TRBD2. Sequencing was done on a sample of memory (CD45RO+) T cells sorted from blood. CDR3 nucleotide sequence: TGTGCCAGCAGGTTAGCGGGAGGAGGTGAGCAGTTCTTC. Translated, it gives CASRLAGGGEQFF.